Below, one T cell receptor (beta chain) is given with its context. Its antigen is not yet known. The record has no base qualities; no much larger clone is one base away. The data were obtained in a study of T cell responses to AZD1222 COVID-19 vaccine (dated by TCRdb to the early 2020s). In terms of the full investigation: TCR sequencing was performed for fewer than 250 trial participants, of whom approximately 200 were given two doses of AZD1222 and about 25 were given two doses of MenACWY control vaccine. Trial participants were enrolled into age subgroups of 18-55, 56-69 and 70-plus years, which contained approximately 150, 30 and 60 TCR-sequenced participants, respectively.

The time point label on this specimen signifies: about 28 days (+/-7) after the second vaccine dose. Because spike-specific TCR depth and breadth did not differ between the two schedules, AZD1222 recipients who got a second dose at roughly 4 weeks were pooled with those who got a second dose at roughly 12 weeks. The vaccinee samples were drawn from two UK trials, COV001 and COV002, one of which was a single-blind randomized controlled phase 2/3 trial testing AZD1222 (ChAdOx1 nCoV-19) in healthy adults. For TCRbeta chain sequencing, PBMC samples were collected from trial participants at day 0 and at day 28 after the second dose. V is cut back by 1 base and J by 0 bases, with 3 bases in the junction unmatched. CDR1 MNHEY and CDR2 SVGEGT are derived from the germline V gene. The CDR3 covers 16 residues, taking in both the cysteine and the phenylalanine. Just CDR3 DNA is preserved here, 48 bases in frame from base 1.

The full study reports these points: Nearly half of unique spike-specific TCRs reportedly recognized epitopes outside regions mutated in the B.1.351 and B.1.1.7 variants. The 56-69-year group was small, and its depth increase did not reach significance, likely because of low power. The whole spike protein was spanned by vaccine-associated CD4 TCRs, and dominant responses were seen in regions 160-218 and 743-854. Most participants were white British and females outnumbered males, and the authors suggested that clonal diversity may have been underestimated. Because no samples from the day 14 peak response were available, repertoires could be characterized only after the peak T cell response. Conclusions about previously exposed vaccinees are limited because only six or seven AZD1222 recipients were SARS-CoV-2 seropositive at baseline. Spike-specific TCR breadth and depth rose significantly after two AZD1222 doses compared with day 0 and with MenACWY recipients.

The CDR3 regions of human TCRbeta chains were subjected to immunosequencing. The authors' pipeline ran thus. TCRs in the repertoires were matched against a reference library of SARS-CoV-2-specific TCRs that had been generated with the MIRA antigen-specificity platform. Breadth was defined as the fraction of unique TCRs that were SARS-CoV-2-associated. Depth was defined as the fraction of total T cells that were SARS-CoV-2-associated. Each spike-specific TCR was assigned to its reactive spike region and to a CD4 or CD8 class using the MIRA data. Log10-transformed breadth and depth values were compared by one-way ANOVA with Sidak's multiple comparisons tests. The clones in this table, taken by TCRdb from immuneACCESS, are in-frame only. Not every clone is retained; where verified, under half of the shortfall comes from an unresolved V gene, and the cause of the rest is unknown. V, J and clone size were drawn from that table, and D and trimming were deduced from the DNA. This sample holds roughly 150,000 clones; around 90% were observed only once. The ten biggest clones cover approximately 5.9% of the sample.

The V and J genes are TRBV6-2 or TRBV6-3 and TRBJ1-2, with 9 middle bases fitting TRBD1. This sequence was found in an adult who received the AZD1222 COVID-19 vaccine. Here the sequenced sample was peripheral blood, taken 28 days after the second AZD1222 dose. The base sequence is TGTGCCAGCAGTTACTTGAACAGGGGGCCTAACTATGGCTACACCTTC. Its amino acids are CASSYLNRGPNYGYTF.